This is a list of T cell receptor beta chains from one sample in a study of patients and donors after allogeneic stem cell transplantation. TCRdb re-called the RT-PCR reads through MiXCR, storing one row per CDR3 protein. The table records under 200,000 distinct CDR3 sequences, about 29% of them present only once. The sequenced sample was blood, either unsorted or a sorted T cell fraction (not recorded which). The source is a human donor who was either an allogeneic HSCT recipient or a stem cell or donor lymphocyte infusion donor (not recorded which). It is not recorded whose cells these are; they may come from a transplant donor. Both conserved end residues are part of each CDR3. Fields, in order: CDR3 length, clone size, D gene, J gene, V gene, CDR3 protein, CDR3 DNA. The D gene is left open where the match is weak. Clone size appears in some rows only: once, few, many, or a class for an expanded clone.

CDR3 length: 16
clone size: NA
D gene: TRBD2
J gene: TRBJ2-1
V gene: TRBV20-1
CDR3 protein: CSARGLLGTLLDEQFF
CDR3 DNA: TGCAGTGCTAGGGGACTACTAGGAACCCTTCTTGATGAGCAGTTCTTC

CDR3 length: 15
clone size: NA
D gene: NA
J gene: TRBJ2-3
V gene: TRBV5-1
CDR3 protein: CASRVSRASTDTQYF
CDR3 DNA: TGCGCCAGCAGGGTCTCCAGGGCTAGCACAGATACGCAGTATTTT

CDR3 length: 16
clone size: NA
D gene: TRBD1
J gene: TRBJ1-3
V gene: TRBV7-9
CDR3 protein: CASSSGTGSSGNTIYF
CDR3 DNA: TGTGCCAGCAGCTCCGGGACAGGGAGCTCTGGAAACACCATATATTTT

CDR3 length: 14
clone size: NA
D gene: TRBD1
J gene: TRBJ2-3
V gene: TRBV6-2/TRBV6-3
CDR3 protein: CASKSQGATDTQYF
CDR3 DNA: TGTGCCAGTAAATCACAGGGGGCTACAGATACGCAGTATTTT

CDR3 length: 13
clone size: few
D gene: NA
J gene: TRBJ2-1
V gene: TRBV6-5
CDR3 protein: CASSNPAGNEQFF
CDR3 DNA: TGTGCCAGCAGTAACCCAGCGGGCAATGAGCAGTTCTTC

CDR3 length: 16
clone size: NA
D gene: NA
J gene: TRBJ1-1
V gene: TRBV7-2
CDR3 protein: CASSYPSRTKNTEAFF
CDR3 DNA: TGTGCCAGCAGCTACCCAAGCAGGACGAAGAACACTGAAGCTTTCTTT

CDR3 length: 15
clone size: NA
D gene: NA
J gene: TRBJ2-3
V gene: TRBV28
CDR3 protein: CASAVVRTGTDTQYF
CDR3 DNA: TGTGCCAGCGCCGTGGTTAGGACGGGGACAGATACGCAGTATTTT

CDR3 length: 13
clone size: few
D gene: TRBD1
J gene: TRBJ1-2
V gene: TRBV9
CDR3 protein: CASRNRGAYGYTF
CDR3 DNA: TGTGCCAGCCGAAACAGGGGTGCCTATGGCTACACCTTC

CDR3 length: 15
clone size: NA
D gene: NA
J gene: TRBJ2-5
V gene: TRBV4-3
CDR3 protein: CASSQDRWGQETQYF
CDR3 DNA: TGCGCCAGCAGCCAAGATCGGTGGGGTCAAGAGACCCAGTACTTC

CDR3 length: 17
clone size: few
D gene: NA
J gene: TRBJ2-2
V gene: TRBV4-2
CDR3 protein: CASSQGLGGANTGELFF
CDR3 DNA: TGTGCCAGCAGCCAGGGCCTGGGCGGAGCGAACACCGGGGAGCTGTTTTTT

CDR3 length: 15
clone size: NA
D gene: NA
J gene: TRBJ2-5
V gene: TRBV30
CDR3 protein: CASTFLGQWEETQYF
CDR3 DNA: TGTGCCTCCACGTTCCTCGGACAGTGGGAAGAGACCCAGTACTTC

CDR3 length: 16
clone size: NA
D gene: TRBD1
J gene: TRBJ1-1
V gene: TRBV7-6
CDR3 protein: CASSNTQNRGITEAFF
CDR3 DNA: TGTGCCAGCAGCAATACACAAAACAGGGGAATCACTGAAGCTTTCTTT

CDR3 length: 14
clone size: few
D gene: TRBD1
J gene: TRBJ2-7
V gene: TRBV10-3
CDR3 protein: CAISEQGIGYEQYF
CDR3 DNA: TGTGCCATCAGCGAACAGGGGATTGGCTACGAGCAGTACTTC

CDR3 length: 15
clone size: NA
D gene: TRBD2
J gene: TRBJ2-7
V gene: TRBV20-1
CDR3 protein: CSAGGTGRASYEQYF
CDR3 DNA: TGCAGTGCCGGAGGTACCGGGAGGGCCTCGTACGAGCAGTACTTC